The entry below gives a single TCR beta chain sequence along with its context. This sample was included in a study of shared clonotypes between healthy human individuals. Germline V gene data show CDR1 as MNHNY and CDR2 as SVGAGI (reference sequence). The CDR3 contains 16 residues. Germline trimming cut 2 bases from V and 1 base from J; bases unmatched to any gene: 6. The method was immunoSEQ multiplex PCR; TCRdb's version includes in-frame clones alone and lacks a portion of them. Of 2 million to 3 million clones listed, 80% to 95% were seen once; the top ten hold around 0.37%. The gene calls are TRBV6-6 and TRBJ1-1, with 8 bases lining up with TRBD1. The sequenced sample consisted of naive CD4+ T cells from PBMCs. Regarding subset: CD45RA+ positively selected. This TCR derives from a man younger than 30 in good health. Some clones in this sample may be carry-over from other donors' samples. This CDR3 reads CASSYPVGTGNTEAFF. The CDR3 DNA sequence: TGTGCCAGCAGTTACCCGGTCGGGACAGGGAACACTGAAGCTTTCTTT.